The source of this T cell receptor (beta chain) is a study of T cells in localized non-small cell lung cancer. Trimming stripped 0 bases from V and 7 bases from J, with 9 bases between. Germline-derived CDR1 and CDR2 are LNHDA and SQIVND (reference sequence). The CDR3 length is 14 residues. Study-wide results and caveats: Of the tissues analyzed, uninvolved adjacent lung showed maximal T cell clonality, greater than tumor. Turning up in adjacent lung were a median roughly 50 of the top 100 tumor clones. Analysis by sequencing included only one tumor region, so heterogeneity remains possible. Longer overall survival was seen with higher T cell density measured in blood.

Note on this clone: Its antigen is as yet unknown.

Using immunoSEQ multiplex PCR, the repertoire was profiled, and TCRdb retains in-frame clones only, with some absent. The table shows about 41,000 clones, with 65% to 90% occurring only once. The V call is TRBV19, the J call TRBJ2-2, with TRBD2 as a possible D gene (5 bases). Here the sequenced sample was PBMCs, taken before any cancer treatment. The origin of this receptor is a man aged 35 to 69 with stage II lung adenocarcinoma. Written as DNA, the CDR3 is TGTGCCAGTAGTATAGACCCTACTAGCGGGGAGCTGTTTTTT. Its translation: CASSIDPTSGELFF.